What follows are 24 T cell receptor beta chains derived from one specimen sequenced in a study of cytomegalovirus exposure and HLA in healthy donors. PCR primers comprised 60 Vbeta and 13 Jbeta primers. The table came from immunoSEQ multiplex PCR; TCRdb's copy has only in-frame clones and leaves some out. Altogether about 130,000 clones are present, roughly four fifths being singletons, with the ten largest covering 1% to 1.5%. The sequenced sample was PBMCs. These receptors all stem from a boy aged 5-17 years in good health and CMV-seronegative.

The genes are TRBV30 and TRBJ1-3, with TRBD1 matching over 8 bases. The ends lost 0 bases at V and 2 bases at J; junction bases unmatched: 0. The CDR3 runs 14 residues. Germline CDR1 and CDR2: GTSNPN and SVGIG (reference sequence). CDR3 DNA sequence: TGTGCCTGGAGTGTACAGGGGGCTGGAAACACCATATATTTT. Its translation: CAWSVQGAGNTIYF.

V is TRBV7-2 and J is TRBJ1-5, with TRBD1 identical over 12 bases. Germline V lookup: CDR1 SGHTA, CDR2 FQGNSA. V lost 4 bases to trimming and J lost 0 bases; unmatched junction nucleotides: 7. This CDR3 comprises 18 residues. CDR3 DNA sequence: TGTGCCAGCAGCTGGGGGACAGGGGGCCGCAATAGCAATCAGCCCCAGCATTTT. This codes for CASSWGTGGRNSNQPQHF.

The CDR3 DNA reads TGTGCCAGCAGGCCAGGGCAGGGGCGGAACACCATATATTTT. Translation gives CASRPGQGRNTIYF. V is TRBV9 and J is TRBJ1-3, with D possibly TRBD1 on 6 matching bases. Germline V gives CDR1 SGDLS, CDR2 YYNGEE. Trimming cost V 5 bases and J 7 bases, with 16 bases left between them. This CDR3 contains 14 residues.

The CDR3 protein is CASSYSSYSEAFF. The CDR3 coding sequence is TGTGCCAGCAGTTACTCGAGTTACTCTGAAGCTTTCTTT. The V gene is TRBV6-5, the J gene TRBJ1-1; D is ambiguous. V lost 0 bases and J 6 bases, leaving 8 bases between the germline ends. CDR1 is MNHEY and CDR2 is SVGAGI in the germline V gene. The CDR3 extends over 13 amino acids.

The chain uses TRBV5-6 and TRBJ2-3, with D unresolved. The CDR3 extends over 17 amino acids. The V gene's germline CDR1 is SGHDT and CDR2 YYEEEE. V dropped 0 bases and J dropped 2 bases, with 16 bases sitting between them. DNA of the CDR3: TGTGCCAGCAGCTTGGGAGCCGTCCAGGTTACCACAGATACGCAGTATTTT. Translation gives CASSLGAVQVTTDTQYF.

In regard to this clone: At one boundary the junction diverges from the germline segment, which might be a read error. Within the sample, other DNA sequences also encode this same CDR3. V usage is TRBV5-4 and J usage is TRBJ2-5, with 10 bases matching TRBD2. Germline CDR1 is SGHNT and CDR2 is YYREEE (reference sequence). The CDR3 consists of 17 residues. CDR3 nucleotide sequence: TGCGCCAGCAGCTTCTCAAGCGGGAGGGGGTACCAAGAGACCCAGTACTTC. As protein: CASSFSSGRGYQETQYF. Full variable domain (remainder filled in from reference TRBV5-4 and TRBJ2-5): ETGVTQSPTHLIKTRGQQVTLRCSSQSGHNTVSWYQQALGQGPQFIFQYYREEENGRGNFPPRFSGLQFPNYSSELNVNALELDDSALYLCASSFSSGRGYQETQYFGPGTRLLVL.

A single count supports this clone. The rearrangement links TRBV9 to TRBJ1-2, with 9 bases identical to TRBD1. Trimming cost V 3 bases and J 4 bases; bases outside gene matches: 4. The germline V gene has CDR1 SGDLS and CDR2 YYNGEE. CDR3 length: 14 amino acids. The CDR3 nucleotides are TGTGCCAGCAGCGAACAGGGGGCAGCCTATGGCTACACCTTC. It translates to CASSEQGAAYGYTF.

This chain links TRBV7-9 with TRBJ2-5, with a possible D match to TRBD1 (5 bases). V was clipped by 5 bases and J by 2 bases, with 9 bases between them. This CDR3 is built from 13 residues. Germline CDR1 and CDR2: SEHNR and FQNEAQ (reference sequence). In nucleotides, the CDR3 is TGTGCCAGCAGCCCCCGACAGCAAGAGACCCAGTACTTC. The encoded protein is CASSPRQQETQYF.

This clone has just a few counts. The rearrangement uses TRBV2 and TRBJ1-3, with no clear D. Trimming cost V 9 bases and J 8 bases, with 14 bases left between them. This CDR3 region has 12 residues. The germline gives CDR1 SNHLY, CDR2 FYNNEI. CDR3 region: CARALSGDTIYF. In DNA, the CDR3 is TGTGCCAGAGCCCTTTCCGGGGACACCATATATTTT.

Comments on this clone: Additional DNA sequences in this sample encode the identical CDR3. The chain couples TRBV20-1 to TRBJ2-7; 7 positions match TRBD2. The germline V gene has CDR1 DFQATT and CDR2 SNEGSKA (reference sequence). After removal of 3 bases from V and 4 bases from J, the junction contained 0 bases not matched to a gene. The CDR3 is 11 amino acids. CDR3 in amino acids: CSARGGYEQYF. The CDR3 region has the DNA TGCAGTGCTAGGGGGGGGTACGAGCAGTACTTC.

This clone occurred once. CDR3 region: CSIGTSGPNEQFF. The CDR3 nucleotides read TGCAGCATCGGGACTAGCGGCCCCAATGAGCAGTTCTTC. V and J are TRBV29-1 and TRBJ2-1, with TRBD2 matching 11 bases. CDR1 and CDR2 (germline): SQVTM, ANQGSEA. The CDR3 has 13 residues. Unmatched junction bases numbered 6, after V lost 8 bases and J lost 6 bases.

This clone was counted a few times. The chain links TRBV6-5 to TRBJ1-5; a weak D match, TRBD1 (5 bases). This CDR3 comprises 13 residues. CDR1 and CDR2 (germline): MNHEY, SVGAGI. V was shortened by 8 bases and J by 2 bases, with 10 bases between the two germline ends. Here the CDR3 DNA reads TGTGCCAGCCGGGGGGTGGGCAATCAGCCCCAGCATTTT. Translated: CASRGVGNQPQHF.

The gene calls are TRBV27 and TRBJ1-1; D call uncertain. The CDR3 runs 13 residues. Germline V gives CDR1 MNHEY, CDR2 SMNVEV (reference sequence). Trimming removed 0 bases at V and 1 base at J, with 3 bases between. CDR3 sequence: CASSLSANTEAFF. Here the CDR3 DNA reads TGTGCCAGCAGTTTATCGGCGAACACTGAAGCTTTCTTT.

The J gene is TRBJ2-1, the V gene TRBV5-6; 8 bases line up with TRBD2. Germline V gene sequence: CDR1 SGHDT, CDR2 YYEEEE. This CDR3 has 16 residues. J gave up 7 bases and V 7 bases, and 16 bases lay outside the gene matches. In DNA form, the CDR3 reads TGTGCCAGCCTACATCATCGGGGGGGCATTTTGAATGAGCAGTTCTTC. Residues: CASLHHRGGILNEQFF.

CDR3 bases: TGTGCCAGCAGTGAAAGCCTAGCGGGAAACATTCAGTACTTC. This codes for CASSESLAGNIQYF. This chain uses TRBV6-1 with TRBJ2-4; TRBD2 aligns across 8 bases. The CDR3 runs 14 residues. Germline assignment: CDR1 MNHNS and CDR2 SASEGT. V dropped 2 bases and J dropped 6; count of bases not matched to a gene: 3.

This clone was counted between two and nine times. The V gene is TRBV7-3, the J gene TRBJ1-1; D possibly corresponds to TRBD1 (5 bases). The germline CDR1 and CDR2 sequences are SGHTA and FQGTGA. Trimming cost V 6 bases and J 4 bases, with 12 bases left between them. CDR3 length: 13 amino acids. CDR3 region: CASRSQGSTEAFF. CDR3 bases: TGTGCCAGCAGGTCTCAGGGTAGCACTGAAGCTTTCTTT.

This clone came up once. V usage is TRBV10-3 and J usage is TRBJ2-7, with D possibly TRBD2 on 5 matching bases. This CDR3 region has 13 residues. Germline CDR1 ENHRY, CDR2 SYGVKD. Trimming took off 3 bases at V and 5 bases at J, with 11 bases between the two ends. Written as DNA, the CDR3 is TGTGCCATCAGTGATGACGGGAATGACGAGCAGTACTTC. Translation gives CAISDDGNDEQYF.

The chain combines TRBV6-6 with TRBJ1-5, with TRBD1 identical over 10 bases. There are 15 residues in the CDR3. Germline V gene lookup returns CDR1 MNHNY and CDR2 SVGAGI (reference sequence). Unmatched junction bases numbered 1, after V lost 0 bases and J lost 5 bases. In DNA, the CDR3 is TGTGCCAGCAGTTACTCGGGGACAGGGGATCAGCCCCAGCATTTT. Translation gives CASSYSGTGDQPQHF.

The chain employs TRBV6-5 and TRBJ2-7, with TRBD1 identical over 7 bases. This CDR3 has 12 amino acids. Germline CDR1 MNHEY, CDR2 SVGAGI. The V and J ends lost 6 bases and 5 bases, in that order; junction bases with no gene match: 4. DNA of the CDR3: TGTGCCAGCAGATCAACAGGGGACGAGCAGTACTTC. This encodes CASRSTGDEQYF.

The CDR3 spells CASSLTDQETQYF. The DNA for the CDR3 is TGTGCCAGCAGTTTGACAGACCAAGAGACCCAGTACTTC. The genes are TRBV27 and TRBJ2-5, with D possibly matching TRBD1 (5 bases). The CDR3 totals 13 residues. CDR1 is MNHEY, CDR2 SMNVEV, per germline (reference sequence). V dropped 3 bases and J dropped 0 bases, with 5 bases sitting between them.

This clone was observed once. The chain couples TRBV13 to TRBJ2-3, with 7 positions matching TRBD2. This CDR3 spans 17 amino acids. With V trimmed by 3 bases and J by 3 bases, 12 bases remained unmatched. Per the germline V gene, CDR1 is PRHDT and CDR2 is FYEKMQ (reference sequence). In DNA, the CDR3 is TGTGCCAGCAGCTTCTGGAGGGGAGGGCAGGGAACAGATACGCAGTATTTT. This sequence encodes CASSFWRGGQGTDTQYF.

The chain recombines TRBV9 with TRBJ2-3; TRBD2 matches at 13 bases. The CDR3 sequence is 15 residues long. CDR1 and CDR2 from the germline V gene are SGDLS and YYNGEE. The ends lost 6 bases at V and 3 bases at J; junction bases unmatched: 4. Written as DNA, the CDR3 is TGTGCCAGCAAACTAGCGGGAGGGCCTACAGATACGCAGTATTTT. It encodes CASKLAGGPTDTQYF. Full variable domain (remainder filled in from reference TRBV9 and TRBJ2-3): DSGVTQTPKHLITATGQRVTLRCSPRSGDLSVYWYQQSLDQGLQFLIQYYNGEERAKGNILERFSAQQFPDLHSELNLSSLELGDSALYFCASKLAGGPTDTQYFGPGTRLTVL.

The V call is TRBV20-1, the J call TRBJ2-7, with D perhaps matching TRBD1 (5 bases). V shed 7 bases and J shed 2 bases, with 9 bases lying between them. The CDR3 totals 11 residues. CDR1 DFQATT and CDR2 SNEGSKA come from the germline V gene (reference sequence). As DNA, the CDR3 is TGCAGTGTGAAGGGGCCCTACGAGCAGTACTTC. It yields the protein CSVKGPYEQYF.

The chain uses TRBV30 and TRBJ1-2; perhaps TRBD1 as D (5 bases). The CDR3 has 14 residues. V was cut by 2 bases and J by 3 bases, with 13 bases left in between. The V gene's germline CDR1 is GTSNPN and CDR2 SVGIG (reference sequence). The CDR3 spells CAWSYETVHYGYTF. In nucleotides, the CDR3 is TGTGCCTGGAGTTACGAGACAGTACACTATGGCTACACCTTC.